This TCR beta chain was identified in a study of shared clonotypes between healthy human individuals. Study outcomes and limitations: Blood alone was sampled, and tissue repertoires likely differ. The low donor count limited represented genetic and exposure-history diversity.

Notes on this clone: Its specificity is not known.

TCRdb's table, derived via immunoSEQ multiplex PCR, lists solely in-frame clones and lacks some. In the table there are about 480,000 clones, around 79% of which are singletons. The germline CDR1 and CDR2 sequences are MNHNS and SASEGT. The CDR3 runs to 14 residues. V shed 1 base and J shed 4 bases, with 9 bases lying between them. Those who donated were healthy HIV-negative adults, with no recent acute infections or vaccinations reported. For genomic DNA, unsorted samples relied on tens of millions of PBMCs. This sequence joins TRBV6-1 and TRBJ2-3, with D possibly TRBD2 on 5 matching bases. Sequencing input: PBMCs. The TCR comes from a woman aged 40 to 55 in good health. Some clones in this sample may be carry-over from other donors' samples. CDR3 sequence reads: CASSEVWRADTQYF. As DNA, the CDR3 is TGTGCCAGCAGTGAAGTTTGGCGGGCAGATACGCAGTATTTT.